The 18 T cell receptor beta chains presented below share a single source sample, sequenced in a study of shared clonotypes between healthy human individuals. Selected positively for CCR7 and CD45RO-negative, naive CD8 cells excluded terminally differentiated effector memory CD45RA+ cells. TCRdb keeps only in-frame clones here, not all; method: immunoSEQ multiplex PCR. The table includes some 740,000 clones, more than 85% detected once. The sequenced sample was naive CD8+ T cells sorted from blood. These receptors were taken from a man younger than 45 in good health.

V is TRBV7-9 and J is TRBJ1-2; 9 bases map to TRBD1. Germline-derived CDR1 and CDR2 are SEHNR and FQNEAQ (reference sequence). This CDR3 contains 16 residues. The V segment lost 5 bases and the J segment 4 bases; nucleotides outside the gene matches: 11. In nucleotides, the CDR3 is TGTGCCAGCAGCCCTCCTGAAACAGGGGGCACCTATGGCTACACCTTC. As protein: CASSPPETGGTYGYTF.

This clone was picked up one time. The rearrangement uses TRBV18 and TRBJ2-1; D call uncertain. The ends were cut back, 0 bases at V and 4 bases at J, with 10 bases in the middle. This CDR3 region has 15 residues. From germline, CDR1 is KGHSH and CDR2 LQKENI. The DNA for the CDR3 is TGTGCCAGCTCACCACCAGGACCCTTTTACAATGAGCAGTTCTTC. Translating gives CASSPPGPFYNEQFF.

The chain recombines TRBV25-1 with TRBJ2-2, with D uncertain. The CDR3 has 15 amino acids. The V and J ends lost 7 bases and 0 bases respectively, with 12 bases between them. Germline loops: CDR1 MGHDK, CDR2 SYGVNS. CDR3 amino acids: CASKSSVTNTGELFF. The CDR3 region has the DNA TGTGCCAGCAAATCCTCTGTTACGAACACCGGGGAGCTGTTTTTT.

This chain uses TRBV27 with TRBJ2-1, with D possibly TRBD2 on 5 matching bases. Germline lookup yields CDR1 MNHEY and CDR2 SMNVEV (reference sequence). CDR3 length equals 15 residues. V dropped 4 bases and J dropped 6 bases, with 16 bases sitting between them. CDR3 protein: CASSYGLSSVNEQFF. CDR3 DNA: TGTGCCAGCAGTTACGGACTCAGCAGTGTCAATGAGCAGTTCTTC.

The gene calls are TRBV10-3 and TRBJ1-3, with D uncertain. Germline assignment: CDR1 ENHRY and CDR2 SYGVKD. V was pared by 4 bases and J by 0 bases, with 10 bases between. The CDR3 is 15 amino acids. In DNA, the CDR3 is TGTGCCATCAGTGCTCGTCAATTCTCTGGAAACACCATATATTTT. It is translated as CAISARQFSGNTIYF.

The rearrangement uses TRBV7-3 and TRBJ2-5, with D possibly matching TRBD2 (7 bases). This CDR3 region has 15 residues. V was pared by 2 bases and J by 3 bases, with 13 bases between. From germline, CDR1 is SGHTA and CDR2 FQGTGA. Written as DNA, the CDR3 is TGTGCCAGCAGCTTACCGGGGGGCCGGGAAGAGACCCAGTACTTC. This gives the protein CASSLPGGREETQYF.

This chain joins TRBV10-2 and TRBJ2-1, with D unresolved. V lost 3 bases and J lost 0, with 12 bases in between. CDR3 length equals 16 residues. Germline-derived CDR1 and CDR2 are WSHSY and SAAADI. CDR3 in amino acids: CASSEEVFRSYNEQFF. Here the CDR3 DNA reads TGCGCCAGCAGTGAAGAGGTGTTCCGCTCCTACAATGAGCAGTTCTTC.

The J gene is TRBJ1-3, the V gene TRBV29-1; TRBD1 matches 8 bases. This CDR3 comprises 15 residues. J was trimmed by 4 bases and V by 6 bases; bases with no gene match: 11. Germline CDR1 SQVTM, CDR2 ANQGSEA. CDR3 residues: CSVIFQGAGGNTIYF. The CDR3 DNA follows: TGCAGCGTGATTTTTCAGGGGGCGGGAGGAAACACCATATATTTT.

The gene calls are TRBV30 and TRBJ1-5, with D perhaps matching TRBD1 (5 bases). The CDR3 has 14 amino acids. In germline, CDR1 is GTSNPN, CDR2 SVGIG (reference sequence). V lost 2 bases and J 5 bases, leaving 13 bases between the germline ends. The chain's CDR3 is CAWSFRGLHQPQHF. The CDR3 region has the DNA TGTGCCTGGAGTTTCCGGGGCCTCCATCAGCCCCAGCATTTT. Supplemented by reference TRBV30 and TRBJ1-5, the full variable domain reads SQTIHQWPATLVQPVGSPLSLECTVEGTSNPNLYWYRQAAGRGLQLLFYSVGIGQISSEVPQNLSASRPQDRQFILSSKKLLLSDSGFYLCAWSFRGLHQPQHFGDGTRLSIL.

A remark on this clone: Within the sample, other DNA sequences also encode this same CDR3. The chain links TRBV7-2 to TRBJ2-7; unclear D gene. The CDR3 totals 15 residues. Per germline, CDR1 SGHTA and CDR2 FQGNSA. V dropped 1 base and J dropped 0 bases, with 10 bases sitting between them. CDR3 protein: CASSLVSSSSYEQYF. In DNA, the CDR3 is TGTGCCAGCAGCTTAGTATCAAGTAGCTCCTACGAGCAGTACTTC.

Details on this clone: Within the sample, other DNA sequences also encode this same CDR3. This sequence joins TRBV29-1 and TRBJ2-7; D call uncertain. The CDR3 sequence is 12 residues long. V gave up 0 bases and J gave up 2 bases, with 5 bases separating them. Germline CDR1 reads SQVTM; CDR2 reads ANQGSEA. The CDR3 nucleotides read TGCAGCGTTGAAGATGGAACCTACGAGCAGTACTTC. Amino acid sequence: CSVEDGTYEQYF.

This clone was found once. The V and J genes are TRBV2 and TRBJ2-7; 9 nucleotides match TRBD1. The V gene end was trimmed by 5 bases and the J gene end by 0 bases; junction bases not matched to a gene: 8. Germline V CDR1 and CDR2: SNHLY, FYNNEI. CDR3 length equals 16 residues. The CDR3: CASSSTGTGISYEQYF. CDR3 in DNA: TGTGCCAGCAGTAGCACCGGGACAGGGATCTCCTACGAGCAGTACTTC.

This chain connects TRBV7-9 to TRBJ2-1; the D is unclear. CDR3 size: 17 residues. Germline V gene lookup returns CDR1 SEHNR and CDR2 FQNEAQ (reference sequence). Trimming removed 5 bases from V and 1 base from J, with 18 bases in between. The CDR3 DNA is TGTGCCAGCAGCAACCTCCTATTGGGCGGATCCTACAATGAGCAGTTCTTC. It encodes CASSNLLLGGSYNEQFF.

The J gene is TRBJ2-7, the V gene TRBV28, with 7 bases identical to TRBD2. CDR3 length equals 15 residues. CDR1 is MDHEN and CDR2 is SYDVKM in the germline V gene. The V and J ends lost 6 bases and 2 bases, in that order; junction bases with no gene match: 10. This CDR3 is CASSWRLAVPYEQYF. The CDR3 nucleotides read TGTGCCAGCAGCTGGAGGCTAGCGGTCCCCTACGAGCAGTACTTC. The full variable domain, with the rest looked up from reference TRBV28 and TRBJ2-7, is DVKVTQSSRYLVKRTGEKVFLECVQDMDHENMFWYRQDPGLGLRLIYFSYDVKMKEKGDIPEGYSVSREKKERFSLILESASTNQTSMYLCASSWRLAVPYEQYFGPGTRLTVT.

V and J are TRBV30 and TRBJ2-5, with D perhaps TRBD2 (6 bases). The CDR3 consists of 12 residues. V shed 5 bases and J shed 4 bases, with 11 bases lying between them. CDR1 is GTSNPN and CDR2 is SVGIG in the germline V gene (reference sequence). CDR3 nucleotides: TGTGCCTGGGGCCTTAGCGGAGAGACCCAGTACTTC. This translates into CAWGLSGETQYF.

V and J are TRBV18 and TRBJ2-5, with D hard to call. Germline CDR1 is KGHSH and CDR2 is LQKENI. V shed 4 bases and J shed 5 bases, with 11 bases lying between them. The CDR3 sequence is 13 residues long. The CDR3 spells CASSQTYGETQYF. CDR3 DNA sequence: TGTGCCAGCTCACAGACGTACGGGGAGACCCAGTACTTC.

The V call is TRBV27, the J call TRBJ2-7; a weak D match, TRBD1 (5 bases). CDR3 length: 15 residues. V was trimmed by 2 bases and J by 7 bases, leaving 18 bases between them. The germline CDR1 and CDR2 sequences are MNHEY and SMNVEV (reference sequence). The CDR3 nucleotides are TGTGCCAGCAGTTTACAACAGGTCGGAAAAAGGGAGCAGTACTTC. Encoded protein: CASSLQQVGKREQYF.

This rearrangement joins TRBV7-8 to TRBJ2-1, with 8 bases aligning to TRBD1. The CDR3 runs 16 residues. After removal of 7 bases from V and 4 bases from J, the junction contained 12 bases not matched to a gene. Germline lookup yields CDR1 SGHVS and CDR2 FQNEAQ. CDR3 coding DNA: TGTGCCAGCACCAAAAGTGGGGGACAGGAGTACAATGAGCAGTTCTTC. Amino acid sequence: CASTKSGGQEYNEQFF.